The entry below gives a single T cell receptor (beta chain) sequence along with its context. The antigen is not known. At one of its ends the junction is not consistent with the germline gene, which may arise from a read error. The data derive from a study of blood T cells in healthy people across ages. With a J-beta primer mix and a sample-barcoded 5' primer, a second PCR ran about 7 to 12 cycles. TCRdb reprocessed the 5' RACE reads via MiXCR and lists one record per CDR3 protein. Of approximately 800,000 distinct CDR3 sequences in the sample, around 50% were seen once. Isolation recovered at least 7 million PBMCs from every sample. RNA extraction gave at least 5.5 micrograms of total RNA per sample. Study-wide findings and caveats: The long-lived group displayed more naive CD4+ cells, plus higher diversity, than the aged donors did. Among T cells, TCR beta diversity per million cells dropped roughly linearly as age rose.

Germline V lookup: CDR1 WSHSY, CDR2 SAAADI. The CDR3 is 12 amino acids. This clonotype was sampled from a man between 40 and 49 years old in good health. Sequencing used blood. The genes are TRBV10-2 and TRBJ2-7; D gene uncertain. CDR3 sequence reads: CASSDVPYEQYF. The CDR3 DNA reads TGCGCCAGCAGTGACGTCCCCTATGAGCAGTACTTC.